This entry lists 21 T cell receptor beta chains sequenced from one sample in a study of blood T cell repertoires in COVID-19. The repertoire was sequenced with immunoSEQ multiplex PCR; TCRdb's copy has only in-frame clones and lacks some. The data contain roughly 140,000 clones, about 82% of them seen just once; the ten biggest clones take up roughly 6.4%. The material sequenced was PBMCs or T cells enriched from blood (not recorded which). These receptor sequences come from a woman aged 40 to 49 who had recovered from COVID-19.

V and J are TRBV2 and TRBJ2-3; maybe TRBD1 (5 bases). With 7 bases removed from V and 6 bases from J, the gap between germline ends came to 20 bases. The germline gives CDR1 SNHLY, CDR2 FYNNEI. CDR3 length: 15 residues. The DNA for the CDR3 is TGTGCCAGCACCCCAGGAAGGGGATCTTTGGATACGCAGTATTTT. Its protein product is CASTPGRGSLDTQYF.

This chain links TRBV5-8 with TRBJ1-1, with 7 bases matching TRBD1. Germline CDR1 SGHTS, CDR2 YDEGEE. J gave up 8 bases and V 2 bases, and 12 bases lay outside the gene matches. The CDR3 totals 15 residues. CDR3 sequence reads: CASSFGDSSLIEAFF. In DNA, the CDR3 is TGTGCCAGCAGCTTTGGGGACAGCTCACTGATAGAAGCTTTCTTT.

The chain employs TRBV10-3 and TRBJ2-1; 10 bases are shared with TRBD2. In germline, CDR1 is ENHRY, CDR2 SYGVKD. Trimming cost V 8 bases and J 8 bases; bases outside gene matches: 6. This CDR3 is 13 amino acids long. The CDR3 DNA follows: TGTGCCATCTCGAGCGGGGGGGCTGATGAGCAGTTCTTC. Amino acid sequence: CAISSGGADEQFF.

Here the CDR3 DNA reads TGTGCCAGCAGCCGACTGGGTGGCGCAGATACGCAGTATTTT. Translated: CASSRLGGADTQYF. The J gene is TRBJ2-3, the V gene TRBV7-3, with no clear D. Germline V gene sequence: CDR1 SGHTA, CDR2 FQGTGA. V lost 5 bases, J lost 4 bases, and 13 bases lay in between. The CDR3 has 14 amino acids.

V and J are TRBV11-2 and TRBJ2-7; D not resolved. V was shortened by 1 base and J by 7 bases, with 8 bases between the two germline ends. This CDR3 contains 12 residues. Germline lookup yields CDR1 SGHAT and CDR2 FQNNGV. The CDR3 nucleotides are TGTGCCAGCAGCTTAGGGTCCCGGGAGCAGTACTTC. Translating gives CASSLGSREQYF.

The genes are TRBV5-8 and TRBJ1-1; TRBD1 might be the D (5 bases). CDR1 is SGHTS and CDR2 is YDEGEE in the germline V gene. The ends were cut back, 0 bases at V and 0 bases at J, with 12 bases in the middle. This CDR3 comprises 16 residues. This CDR3 is CASSLDPDSMNTEAFF. For the CDR3, the DNA is TGTGCCAGCAGCTTGGACCCAGACAGTATGAACACTGAAGCTTTCTTT.

The CDR3 DNA follows: TGCGCCAGCAGCTTGGAAGGGGGCGACACCTACAATGAGCAGTTCTTC. Translated, it gives CASSLEGGDTYNEQFF. The chain joins TRBV5-1 to TRBJ2-1, with 7 bases fitting TRBD1. CDR3 length equals 16 residues. The germline CDR1 and CDR2 sequences are SGHRS and YFSETQ. V gave up 0 bases and J gave up 2 bases; unmatched junction bases: 5.

J is TRBJ2-1 and V is TRBV20-1, with 7 bases that match TRBD2. V dropped 7 bases and J dropped 9; count of bases not matched to a gene: 6. The CDR3 contains 11 residues. In germline, CDR1 is DFQATT, CDR2 SNEGSKA (reference sequence). In DNA form, the CDR3 reads TGCAGTGGGCAGGGAGGGACTGAGCAGTTCTTC. It is translated as CSGQGGTEQFF.

The V gene is TRBV3-1 (or the pseudogene TRBV3-2), the J gene TRBJ2-3; perhaps TRBD2 as D (7 bases). CDR1 and CDR2 from the germline V gene are LGHDT and YNNKEL (reference sequence). V was pared by 3 bases and J by 2 bases, with 15 bases between. The CDR3 is 16 residues long. CDR3 sequence (DNA): TGTGCCAGCAGCCATAGGGGGGGAGACCCCACAGATACGCAGTATTTT. Translated: CASSHRGGDPTDTQYF.

This clone was seen just once. This chain joins TRBV7-8 and TRBJ1-2; D is possibly TRBD1 (5 bases). Trimming shortened V by 7 bases and J by 2 bases, and 26 bases separated the two germline ends. This CDR3 spans 18 amino acids. The germline CDR1 and CDR2 sequences are SGHVS and FQNEAQ. The CDR3 loop reads CASIPSLGGRGSNYGYTF. CDR3 DNA sequence: TGTGCCAGCATTCCTAGTCTCGGGGGGAGAGGGTCGAACTATGGCTACACCTTC.

The chain is built from TRBV19 and TRBJ1-2; 12 positions match TRBD1. Germline values: CDR1 LNHDA, CDR2 SQIVND (reference sequence). The CDR3 totals 16 residues. Germline trimming cut 5 bases from V and 3 bases from J; bases unmatched to any gene: 7. The CDR3 DNA is TGTGCCAGTAGTCCCGGGACAGGGGGCTCAGACTATGGCTACACCTTC. Encoded protein: CASSPGTGGSDYGYTF.

In its sample, this clone was seen a few times. The rearrangement links TRBV6-4 to TRBJ1-1; D unresolved. V lost 5 bases, J lost 1 base, and 11 bases lay in between. CDR3 size: 14 residues. Germline V gene lookup returns CDR1 MRHNA and CDR2 SNTAGT. As DNA, the CDR3 is TGTGCCAGCAGTCTGACCTGGAGGAACACTGAAGCTTTCTTT. This sequence encodes CASSLTWRNTEAFF.

This clone was seen more than once but under ten times. This chain links TRBV3-1 (or the pseudogene TRBV3-2) with TRBJ1-1; TRBD1 might be the D (6 bases). The CDR3 spans 14 residues. Trimming cost V 3 bases and J 6 bases, with 14 bases left between them. The germline V gene encodes CDR1 LGHDT and CDR2 YNNKEL (reference sequence). DNA of the CDR3: TGTGCCAGCAGCCACCTTCACAGGGTCGCTGAAGCTTTCTTT. Its protein product is CASSHLHRVAEAFF.

The J gene is TRBJ2-7, the V gene TRBV30, with 8 bases lining up with TRBD1. Germline V gene data show CDR1 as GTSNPN and CDR2 as SVGIG (reference sequence). This CDR3 has 16 residues. The V gene end was trimmed by 0 bases and the J gene end by 2 bases; junction bases not matched to a gene: 9. This chain's CDR3 is CAWSVGRDRPTYEQYF. The CDR3 nucleotides read TGTGCCTGGAGTGTAGGTCGGGACAGGCCAACCTACGAGCAGTACTTC.

This chain uses TRBV30 with TRBJ2-1; 10 nucleotides match TRBD2. The CDR3 consists of 13 residues. Germline loops: CDR1 GTSNPN, CDR2 SVGIG (reference sequence). V lost 7 bases and J lost 5; bases outside the gene matches: 5. The CDR3 nucleotides are TGTGCCTTCTATAGCGGGAGGAACAATGAGCAGTTCTTC. It specifies CAFYSGRNNEQFF.

The chain joins TRBV9 to TRBJ2-1; 10 positions match TRBD2. CDR3 length: 16 residues. The germline V gene encodes CDR1 SGDLS and CDR2 YYNGEE. V was pared by 4 bases and J by 2 bases, with 6 bases of the junction left unmatched. CDR3 in DNA: TGTGCCAGCAGCCCTACTAGCGGGGTCCCCTACAATGAGCAGTTCTTC. It encodes CASSPTSGVPYNEQFF.

The rearrangement joins TRBV15 to TRBJ1-5; tentative D call: TRBD1 (5 bases). Trimming took 4 bases from V and 3 from J, leaving 13 bases between them. Germline CDR1 LNHNV, CDR2 YYDKDF (reference sequence). This CDR3 has 15 amino acids. For the CDR3, the DNA is TGTGCCACCAGCAAAAGTGGAGGGGCCAATCAGCCCCAGCATTTT. Encoded protein: CATSKSGGANQPQHF.

The CDR3 sequence: CASSPPDRAGNTIYF. In DNA form, the CDR3 reads TGCGCCAGCAGCCCCCCGGACAGGGCTGGAAACACCATATATTTT. This rearrangement joins TRBV4-1 to TRBJ1-3, with TRBD1 matching 8 bases. Germline assignment: CDR1 MGHRA and CDR2 YSYEKL. The V gene end was trimmed by 4 bases and the J gene end by 2 bases; junction bases not matched to a gene: 4. The CDR3 covers 15 residues.

This clone came up a few times. The chain couples TRBV5-1 to TRBJ2-2, with D tentatively TRBD2 (6 bases). Germline V gene sequence: CDR1 SGHRS, CDR2 YFSETQ. V was shortened by 1 base and J by 7 bases, with 14 bases between the two germline ends. CDR3 length: 15 amino acids. The CDR3 DNA reads TGCGCCAGCAGCTTGTTATCGGGAGTGGGCGGGGAGCTGTTTTTT. Amino acids: CASSLLSGVGGELFF.

The chain recombines TRBV20-1 with TRBJ2-2; 11 bases line up with TRBD2. CDR3 size: 17 residues. The J segment lost 2 bases and the V segment lost 3 bases, leaving 8 bases of the junction unmatched. Germline CDR1 reads DFQATT; CDR2 reads SNEGSKA (reference sequence). CDR3 region: CSASRLAGGDNTGELFF. The DNA for the CDR3 is TGCAGTGCTAGTAGGCTAGCGGGAGGCGATAACACCGGGGAGCTGTTTTTT.

J is TRBJ1-2 and V is TRBV11-3, with 7 bases aligning to TRBD1. This CDR3 contains 13 residues. Germline V lookup: CDR1 SGHNT, CDR2 YENEEA. The V and J ends lost 5 bases and 4 bases, in that order; junction bases with no gene match: 4. CDR3 region: CASSHSGGYGYTF. CDR3 DNA: TGTGCCAGCAGCCACTCAGGGGGCTATGGCTACACCTTC.